One and the same sample provided the 2 T cell receptor beta chains below, sequenced in a study of blood T cell repertoires in COVID-19 (dated by TCRdb to the early 2020s). Receptor libraries were prepared by the immunoSEQ multiplex PCR assay. TCRdb provides this immuneACCESS table in a form limited to in-frame rearrangements. Some clones are lacking; in checked studies, under half of them reflect an unresolved V gene, and why the rest are absent is not known. The sample profile shows some 100,000 clones; 80% to 90% of them were found once. 19% of the sample rests with the top ten. Sequencing used peripheral blood. These receptor sequences come from a human donor with acute or convalescent COVID-19. The donor label of this sample is uncertain.

The chain has TRBV5-1 and TRBJ2-5; 8 nucleotides agree with TRBD2. V lost 0 bases to trimming and J lost 2 bases; unmatched junction nucleotides: 6. CDR3 length: 16 amino acids. From germline, CDR1 is SGHRS and CDR2 YFSETQ. Written as DNA, the CDR3 is TGCGCCAGCAGCTTGGCTCCTAGCGGGTTTCAAGAGACCCAGTACTTC. Amino acids: CASSLAPSGFQETQYF.

This rearrangement joins TRBV18 to TRBJ2-3, with unresolved D. The germline V gene has CDR1 KGHSH and CDR2 LQKENI. The CDR3 is 16 residues long. V lost 3 bases to trimming and J lost 0 bases, with 13 bases between them. The CDR3: CASSPPALTSTDTQYF. CDR3 nucleotide sequence: TGTGCCAGCTCACCTCCCGCCCTTACTAGCACAGATACGCAGTATTTT.